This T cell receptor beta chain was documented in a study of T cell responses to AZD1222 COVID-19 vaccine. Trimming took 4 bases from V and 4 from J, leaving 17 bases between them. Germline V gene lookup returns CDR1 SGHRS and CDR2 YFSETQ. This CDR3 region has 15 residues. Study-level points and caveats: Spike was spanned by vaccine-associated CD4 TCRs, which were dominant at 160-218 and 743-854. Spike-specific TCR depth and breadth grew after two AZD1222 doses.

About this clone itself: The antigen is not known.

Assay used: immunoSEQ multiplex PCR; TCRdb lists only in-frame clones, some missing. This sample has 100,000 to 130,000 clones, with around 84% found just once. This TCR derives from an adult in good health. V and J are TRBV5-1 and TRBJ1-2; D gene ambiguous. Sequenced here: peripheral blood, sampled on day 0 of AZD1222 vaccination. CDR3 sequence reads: CASSTNDWGSYGYTF. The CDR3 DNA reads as TGCGCCAGCAGCACGAACGACTGGGGATCCTATGGCTACACCTTC.